This T cell receptor beta chain is from a study of a mutant IDH1 vaccine in newly diagnosed glioma. At the level of the study: Treated patients showed a male proportion of 62.5%, a female proportion of approximately 38%, and a mean age of approximately 40 years. Patients were pretreated with radiotherapy, temozolomide, or both, mostly both. Study-wide results and caveats: Most patients, roughly 92%, showed vaccine-induced immune responses.

Specified time point: baseline, week 1 (first vaccination visit). Indicated treatment: pre-vaccination baseline after standard-of-care therapy. Turning to this clone: Its antigen is unidentified.

CDR3 length: 11 residues. CDR1 is SGHDT, CDR2 YYEEEE, per germline. V dropped 4 bases and J dropped 8 bases, with 7 bases sitting between them. The method was immunoSEQ multiplex PCR; TCRdb's version includes in-frame clones alone and lacks a portion of them. The sample lists 25,000 to 35,000 clones; over 70% were seen once. The sequence came from a man aged 30 to 39 with glioma. V gene TRBV5-6 combines with J gene TRBJ2-1; D not certain. The sequencing used PBMCs, collected from a glioma patient treated with radiotherapy, temozolomide or both. This chain's CDR3 is CASSRWDEQFF. The CDR3 nucleotides read TGTGCCAGCAGCCGGTGGGATGAGCAGTTCTTC.